This T cell receptor (beta chain) is drawn from a study of blood T cell repertoires in COVID-19. TCRdb keeps only in-frame clones here, not all; method: immunoSEQ multiplex PCR. In the table there are just over 650,000 clones, 75% to 90% of which are singletons. This clone showed up just once. At the DNA level, this CDR3 is encoded by other sequences in the same sample as well. The sequence was obtained from a woman between 18 and 30 years old with acute or convalescent COVID-19. The sequenced sample was peripheral blood.

The DNA of the CDR3 is TGTGCCAGCAGCGTGGGACAGGGGGTGTCCTACGAGCAGTACTTC. Protein product: CASSVGQGVSYEQYF. The J gene is TRBJ2-7, the V gene TRBV9; 11 bases agree with TRBD1. The CDR3 consists of 15 residues. Germline V gene lookup returns CDR1 SGDLS and CDR2 YYNGEE. J was trimmed by 1 base and V by 2 bases; bases with no gene match: 2.